The 4 T cell receptor beta chains below were found in one sample sequenced in a study of cytomegalovirus exposure and HLA in healthy donors. Some clones are missing from TCRdb's copy, which holds only in-frame ones; the method was immunoSEQ multiplex PCR. This sample has about 170,000 clones; 89% occur once, and the top ten carry around 3.8%. The sample comprised PBMCs. The receptors stem from a man between 18 and 29 years old in good health and CMV-seropositive.

This clone has more than one count but fewer than ten. The CDR3 is CASSPIPLALANEQFF. CDR3 bases: TGCGCCAGCAGCCCGATCCCCCTAGCGCTCGCCAATGAGCAGTTCTTC. The V gene is TRBV5-1, the J gene TRBJ2-1; maybe TRBD2 (6 bases). The CDR3 consists of 16 residues. Trimming took 4 bases from V and 6 from J, leaving 20 bases between them. Germline V gives CDR1 SGHRS, CDR2 YFSETQ.

The chain recombines TRBV7-2 with TRBJ2-1, with TRBD2 matching over 12 bases. The CDR3 sequence is 15 residues long. J was trimmed by 6 bases and V by 4 bases; bases with no gene match: 4. In germline, CDR1 is SGHTA, CDR2 FQGNSA. The CDR3 reads CASSSGLAGINEQFF. The DNA for the CDR3 is TGTGCCAGCAGCTCTGGACTAGCGGGGATCAATGAGCAGTTCTTC.

This rearrangement joins TRBV27 to TRBJ2-3; the D is unclear. This CDR3 spans 13 amino acids. Trimming shortened V by 3 bases and J by 4 bases, and 8 bases separated the two germline ends. Per the germline V gene, CDR1 is MNHEY and CDR2 is SMNVEV (reference sequence). The CDR3 here is CASSFTEPDTQYF. For the CDR3, the DNA is TGTGCCAGCAGTTTCACCGAGCCAGATACGCAGTATTTT.

V is TRBV5-5 and J is TRBJ2-1, with D hard to call. V lost 0 bases, J lost 8 bases, and 9 bases lay in between. The CDR3 is 13 amino acids. In germline, CDR1 is SGHKS, CDR2 YYEKEE (reference sequence). CDR3 loop: CASSLARWDEQFF. CDR3 DNA: TGTGCCAGCAGCTTGGCTAGATGGGATGAGCAGTTCTTC.